The 20 T cell receptor beta chains below were found in one sample sequenced in a study of response to subunit inactivated influenza vaccine. In TCRdb, the RT-PCR reads were re-called with MiXCR into one record per CDR3 protein. The sample consists of 860,000 or so distinct CDR3 sequences, 20% to 25% of them appearing once. This sample comprised PBMCs from blood, obtained 5 to 6 days after vaccination. These receptors were taken from a man aged 45 to 65 who received an inactivated influenza vaccine.

This chain joins TRBV15 and TRBJ2-6, with D perhaps matching TRBD1 (5 bases). Trimming took off 3 bases at V and 0 bases at J, with 9 bases between the two ends. The CDR3 loop spans 16 amino acids. Germline assignment: CDR1 LNHNV and CDR2 YYDKDF (reference sequence). The CDR3 protein is CATSSRQFSGANVLTF. DNA for the CDR3: TGTGCCACCAGCAGCCGACAGTTCTCTGGGGCCAACGTCCTGACTTTC.

The rearrangement links TRBV12-3 or TRBV12-4 to TRBJ2-5; D call uncertain. The CDR3 covers 14 residues. Trimming cost V 4 bases and J 5 bases, with 14 bases left between them. The CDR3 is CASSSVKYSETQYF. The DNA for the CDR3 is TGTGCCAGCAGTTCTGTCAAGTACAGCGAGACCCAGTACTTC.

This chain links TRBV5-1 with TRBJ2-2; 7 positions agree with TRBD1. The junction had 7 bases not matched to a gene; V was cut back by 4 bases and J by 7 bases. This CDR3 region has 14 residues. Germline V gene lookup returns CDR1 SGHRS and CDR2 YFSETQ. The CDR3 here is CASSLDRENGELFF. The CDR3 nucleotides are TGCGCCAGCAGCCTAGACAGGGAGAACGGGGAGCTGTTTTTT.

This clonotype has only one observation. V and J are TRBV28 and TRBJ2-7; D gene ambiguous. V lost 4 bases to trimming and J lost 9 bases, with 16 bases between them. The CDR3 runs 13 residues. Per the germline V gene, CDR1 is MDHEN and CDR2 is SYDVKM. The CDR3 reads CASSSPGPGVQYF. CDR3 nucleotides: TGTGCCAGCAGTTCCCCCGGCCCCGGAGTGCAGTACTTC.

This chain uses TRBV9 with TRBJ2-2; TRBD2 matches at 7 bases. The CDR3 runs to 15 residues. Germline CDR1 SGDLS, CDR2 YYNGEE. V trimming: 0 bases; J trimming: 4 bases; junction bases outside the gene matches: 3. The CDR3 DNA follows: TGTGCCAGCAGCGTAGACGGGAGGACCACCGGGGAGCTGTTTTTT. It encodes CASSVDGRTTGELFF.

The V and J genes are TRBV2 and TRBJ2-1; 8 bases are shared with TRBD1. J was trimmed by 8 bases and V by 0 bases; bases with no gene match: 9. CDR3 size: 16 residues. CDR1 SNHLY and CDR2 FYNNEI come from the germline V gene. The CDR3 loop reads CASSEARGQVEDEQFF. Here the CDR3 DNA reads TGTGCCAGCAGTGAAGCCAGGGGGCAGGTAGAAGATGAGCAGTTCTTC.

This clonotype has only a few counts. V is TRBV5-1 and J is TRBJ2-7; 7 bases map to TRBD1. Germline V gives CDR1 SGHRS, CDR2 YFSETQ. The CDR3 sequence is 14 residues long. The V segment lost 4 bases and the J segment 5 bases; nucleotides outside the gene matches: 9. The CDR3 spells CASSTGVAGDEQYF. CDR3 in DNA: TGCGCCAGCAGCACAGGGGTTGCAGGCGACGAGCAGTACTTC.

The chain recombines TRBV12-3 or TRBV12-4 with TRBJ2-1; a possible D gene is TRBD2 (6 bases). CDR3 length: 11 residues. V was clipped by 3 bases and J by 15 bases, with 12 bases between them. CDR3 sequence reads: CASSLGRELFF. CDR3 DNA: TGTGCCAGCAGTTTGGGGCGGGAACTGTTCTTC.

V and J are TRBV20-1 and TRBJ2-7, with 8 bases fitting TRBD2. Per the germline V gene, CDR1 is DFQATT and CDR2 is SNEGSKA (reference sequence). The V segment lost 0 bases and the J segment 3 bases; nucleotides outside the gene matches: 4. The CDR3 consists of 14 residues. This CDR3 reads CSARDRAGVYEQYF. The CDR3 DNA is TGCAGTGCTAGAGATAGAGCGGGAGTCTACGAGCAGTACTTC.

V gene TRBV20-1 combines with J gene TRBJ1-4; no firm D call. Trimming cost V 4 bases and J 7 bases, with 13 bases left between them. CDR3 length: 13 amino acids. CDR1 is DFQATT, CDR2 SNEGSKA, per germline (reference sequence). CDR3 nucleotide sequence: TGCAGTGCTACCAGGATGCGTGGTGAAAAACTGTTTTTT. This translates into CSATRMRGEKLFF.

This chain connects TRBV7-9 to TRBJ1-1; possible D gene TRBD1, 5 bases. V was cut by 10 bases and J by 4 bases, with 16 bases left in between. CDR1 is SEHNR, CDR2 FQNEAQ, per germline (reference sequence). This CDR3 has 13 residues. CDR3 loop: CATNWGRGTEAFF. DNA of the CDR3: TGTGCCACCAACTGGGGTAGGGGCACTGAAGCTTTCTTT.

The chain employs TRBV20-1 and TRBJ2-7; 7 nucleotides match TRBD2. Trimming cost V 6 bases and J 0 bases; bases outside gene matches: 11. Germline lookup yields CDR1 DFQATT and CDR2 SNEGSKA (reference sequence). This CDR3 has 15 amino acids. CDR3 DNA sequence: TGCAGTGCCCCTTCGTGGGCTAGCGGCTCCTACGAGCAGTACTTC. Its protein is CSAPSWASGSYEQYF.

CDR3 region: CASSTQGGANEKLFF. DNA for the CDR3: TGTGCCAGCAGTACACAGGGGGGGGCTAATGAAAAACTGTTTTTT. The chain recombines TRBV6-1 with TRBJ1-4, with 8 bases identical to TRBD1. The V and J ends lost 5 bases and 3 bases, in that order; junction bases with no gene match: 5. The CDR3 runs 15 residues. CDR1 and CDR2 from the germline V gene are MNHNS and SASEGT.

CDR3 in amino acids: CASSQVELADYNEQFF. CDR3 sequence (DNA): TGCGCCAGCAGCCAAGTGGAACTAGCGGACTACAATGAGCAGTTCTTC. The V call is TRBV4-1, the J call TRBJ2-1, with 8 nucleotides matching TRBD2. The V gene's germline CDR1 is MGHRA and CDR2 YSYEKL. The V and J ends lost 1 base and 3 bases, in that order; junction bases with no gene match: 5. The CDR3 has 16 residues.

This clonotype was counted once. The chain is built from TRBV7-2 and TRBJ2-2; TRBD2 aligns across 9 bases. Trimming removed 5 bases from V and 6 bases from J; junction bases left unmatched: 13. Germline V gives CDR1 SGHTA, CDR2 FQGNSA. This CDR3 has 17 residues. CDR3 coding DNA: TGTGCCAGCAGCCGCGACGGCCCGGCGGGGGGGCCCGGGGAGCTGTTTTTT. It codes for CASSRDGPAGGPGELFF. Full variable domain (missing parts from reference TRBV7-2 and TRBJ2-2): GAGVSQSPSNKVTEKGKDVELRCDPISGHTALYWYRQSLGQGLEFLIYFQGNSAPDKSGLPSDRFSAERTGGSVSTLTIQRTQQEDSAVYLCASSRDGPAGGPGELFFGEGSRLTVL.

This clonotype was seen more than once but under ten times. V gene TRBV5-5 combines with J gene TRBJ2-7; D not resolved. Trimming left V 2 bases short and J 4 bases short, with 10 bases between. Germline-derived CDR1 and CDR2 are SGHKS and YYEKEE (reference sequence). The CDR3 consists of 13 residues. CDR3 coding DNA: TGTGCCAGCAGCTTTGCTAAGGCATACGAGCAGTACTTC. It encodes CASSFAKAYEQYF.

The chain combines TRBV29-1 with TRBJ2-3, with 9 bases that match TRBD1. CDR1 SQVTM and CDR2 ANQGSEA come from the germline V gene. This CDR3 is 14 amino acids long. Trimming cost V 0 bases and J 7 bases; bases outside gene matches: 5. CDR3 sequence reads: CSVEDWGQGNTQYF. The CDR3, as DNA: TGCAGCGTTGAAGATTGGGGACAGGGAAATACGCAGTATTTT.

This clonotype was seen a few times. J is TRBJ2-1 and V is TRBV6-1; no clear D. Trimming removed 6 bases at V and 9 bases at J, with 21 bases between. The CDR3 sequence is 15 residues long. Germline V lookup: CDR1 MNHNS, CDR2 SASEGT. Here the CDR3 reads CASSPHLGESGEQFF. CDR3 bases: TGTGCCAGCAGCCCACATCTAGGAGAATCCGGTGAGCAGTTCTTC.

There are a few counts of this clonotype. The chain has TRBV27 and TRBJ2-1, with 8 bases that match TRBD2. After removal of 3 bases from V and 7 bases from J, the junction contained 8 bases not matched to a gene. There are 15 residues in the CDR3. Per the germline V gene, CDR1 is MNHEY and CDR2 is SMNVEV (reference sequence). CDR3 bases: TGTGCCAGCAGTTTGTTCGGGAGGGCCGGAAATGAGCAGTTCTTC. Its protein product is CASSLFGRAGNEQFF.

The chain uses TRBV10-3 and TRBJ2-1; TRBD1 is a possible D gene (6 bases). V gave up 3 bases and J gave up 5 bases, with 17 bases separating them. This CDR3 is built from 16 residues. The germline V gene has CDR1 ENHRY and CDR2 SYGVKD. CDR3 in amino acids: CAISDPTGAPNNEQFF. The CDR3 nucleotides read TGTGCCATCAGTGACCCGACAGGTGCCCCGAACAATGAGCAGTTCTTC.